Here is one TCR beta chain with its context. The V end was cut by 4 bases, the J end by 3 bases, with 8 bases between. This CDR3 is 13 amino acids long. This sample was taken from a study of lymphopenia after photon versus proton radiotherapy. Generated by immunoSEQ multiplex PCR, the TCRdb table keeps only in-frame clones and is missing some. The sample lists some 40,000 clones; roughly 86% were seen once. The gene calls are TRBV23-1 and TRBJ2-3; D is possibly TRBD1 (6 bases). TRBV23-1 is placed among ORFs of uncertain function. The clonotype comes from a woman aged 70-85 years with pancreatic cancer. Some clones in this sample may be carry-over from other donors' samples. Sequencing was performed on peripheral blood, taken from a patient treated with proton-based radiotherapy. CDR3 in DNA: TGCGCCAGCAGTCGAGGGGGTACAGATACGCAGTATTTT. This codes for CASSRGGTDTQYF.